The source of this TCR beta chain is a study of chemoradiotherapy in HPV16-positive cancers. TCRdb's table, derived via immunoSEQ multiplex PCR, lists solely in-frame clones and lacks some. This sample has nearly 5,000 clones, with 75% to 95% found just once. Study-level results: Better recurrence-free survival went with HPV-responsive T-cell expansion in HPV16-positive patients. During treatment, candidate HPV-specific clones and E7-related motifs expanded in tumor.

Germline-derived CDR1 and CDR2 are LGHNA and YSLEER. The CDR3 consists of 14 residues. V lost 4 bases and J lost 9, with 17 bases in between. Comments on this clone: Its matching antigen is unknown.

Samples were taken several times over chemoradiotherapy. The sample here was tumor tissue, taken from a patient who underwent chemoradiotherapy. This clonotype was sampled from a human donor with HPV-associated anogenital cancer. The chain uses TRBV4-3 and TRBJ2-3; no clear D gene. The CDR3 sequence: CASSLFRAGPTQYF. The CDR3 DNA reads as TGCGCCAGCAGCCTCTTCCGAGCCGGACCGACGCAGTATTTT.